A single sample is the source of the 12 T cell receptor beta chains below, sequenced in a study of T cell clonality in common variable immunodeficiency. These TCRs' antigens remain unknown. Study-level points and caveats: Reportedly, TCR beta sequences from common variable immunodeficiency showed fewer deletions and N-nucleotide insertions.

Method: immunoSEQ multiplex PCR; TCRdb's copy keeps in-frame clones and lacks some. Altogether roughly 7,300 clones were found in the sample, and no singletons occur. Source material: peripheral blood mononuclear cells. These receptors were obtained from a human donor with common variable immunodeficiency.

This clone was counted only a few times. The CDR3 end falls 3 residues outside the read, so it is completed with the germline J gene. The chain links TRBV7-8 to TRBJ1-6, with TRBD1 matching 8 bases. The CDR3 length is 15 residues. Germline CDR1 is SGHVS and CDR2 is FQNEAQ. The V segment lost 5 bases and the J segment 7 bases; nucleotides outside the gene matches: 7. The CDR3 bases that were read are TGTGCCAGCAGCACAACAGGGGGTTTGAATTCACCC. Its protein is CASSTTGGLNSP. The CDR3 reads in full as CASSTTGGLNSPLHF. The complete variable domain, with remaining parts taken from reference TRBV7-8 and TRBJ1-6, reads GAGVSQSPRYKVAKRGQDVALRCDPISGHVSLFWYQQALGQGPEFLTYFQNEAQLDKSGLPSDRFFAERPEGSVSTLKIQRTQQEDSAVYLCASSTTGGLNSPLHFGNGTRLTVT.

This clone counts as medium-sized (0.01 to 0.1%). The CDR3 end falls 3 residues outside the read, so it is completed with the germline J gene. The chain couples TRBV2 to TRBJ2-1; D is unresolved. This CDR3 contains 11 residues. The V gene lost 4 bases and the J gene lost 9 bases, with 7 bases spanning the gap. CDR1 is SNHLY and CDR2 is FYNNEI in the germline V gene. The CDR3 bases that were read are TGTGCCAGCAGTGTCCCCTCTGAG. This translates into CASSVPSE. The entire CDR3 is CASSVPSEQFF.

In this sample, this clone turned up many times. Read sequence stops 3 residues before the CDR3 end, and the germline J gene provides the missing end. The rearrangement joins TRBV2 to TRBJ2-1, with 10 bases lining up with TRBD1. The CDR3 is made up of 16 amino acids. The V segment lost 7 bases and the J segment 1 base; nucleotides outside the gene matches: 7. Germline values: CDR1 SNHLY, CDR2 FYNNEI. CDR3 protein: CASKRAGQGSYNEQFF. The CDR3 bases that were read are TGTGCCAGCAAAAGAGCGGGACAGGGGTCCTACAATGAG.

Regarding this clone: The sequenced fragment ends 3 residues before the CDR3 boundary, so the rest is inferred from the germline J gene. The chain carries TRBV30 and TRBJ2-5, with D hard to call. The CDR3 extends over 14 amino acids. V was trimmed by 2 bases and J by 1 base, leaving 11 bases between them. The germline gives CDR1 GTSNPN, CDR2 SVGIG (reference sequence). The CDR3 DNA, read in part, is TGTGCCTGGAGTCACCTGCGGAGCCAAGAGACC. Protein product: CAWSHLRSQET. The complete CDR3 reads CAWSHLRSQETQYF.

This clone appeared a few times. One junction end does not reproduce the germline sequence, and a read error may be involved. With the read ending 3 residues before the CDR3 end, the germline J gene is used to fill in that end. This chain joins TRBV7-7 and TRBJ2-2; 15 positions agree with TRBD2. The CDR3 totals 15 residues. Germline CDR1 reads SSHAT; CDR2 reads FNYEAQ (reference sequence). CDR3 DNA (partial): TGTGCTAGCAGCCAGGGACTAGCGGGAGGTGGGGAG. Its protein is CASSQGLAGGGE. The full CDR3 protein is CASSQGLAGGGELFF.

There are many counts of this clone. The CDR3 end is not reached by the read, which stops 3 residues before it; the germline J gene fills it in. The chain recombines TRBV11-2 with TRBJ2-5, with D tentatively TRBD1 (6 bases). Trimming took off 4 bases at V and 0 bases at J, with 9 bases between the two ends. The CDR3 spans 14 residues. The germline V gene encodes CDR1 SGHAT and CDR2 FQNNGV. CDR3 sequence: CASSSQGYQETQYF. The sequenced part of the CDR3 DNA is TGTGCCAGCAGCTCACAGGGTTACCAAGAGACC.

Ten or more counts support this clone. Read data end 3 residues before the CDR3 end; the end is taken from the germline J gene. The chain combines TRBV6-4 with TRBJ2-1; the match to TRBD2 covers 10 bases. With 3 bases clipped from V and 4 bases from J, the junction kept 6 bases outside the gene matches. From germline, CDR1 is MRHNA and CDR2 SNTAGT. This CDR3 has 16 residues. The CDR3 sequence is CASSEGLAGVYNEQFF. The sequenced part of the CDR3 DNA is TGTGCCAGCAGTGAGGGGCTAGCGGGAGTTTACAATGAG.

This clone was seen only a few times. The read ends 3 residues shy of where the CDR3 ends; the end is completed using the germline J gene. V is TRBV19 and J is TRBJ2-1, with D possibly matching TRBD2 (5 bases). This CDR3 region has 15 residues. V dropped 3 bases and J dropped 0 bases, with 9 bases sitting between them. Germline CDR1 reads LNHDA; CDR2 reads SQIVND (reference sequence). This CDR3 is CASSIEGGSYNEQFF. The CDR3 bases that were read are TGTGCCAGTAGTATCGAGGGTGGCTCCTACAATGAG.

As to this clone: The CDR3 end lies 3 residues beyond the end of the read and is filled in from the germline J gene. The chain carries TRBV7-8 and TRBJ2-7; 9 nucleotides align to TRBD1. The CDR3 runs to 14 residues. CDR1 SGHVS and CDR2 FQNEAQ come from the germline V gene. With 4 bases clipped from V and 4 bases from J, the junction kept 5 bases outside the gene matches. The CDR3 DNA, read in part, is TGTGCCAGCAGCTCGTCGACAGGGGGGTACGAG. The encoded protein is CASSSSTGGYE. The full-length CDR3 reads as CASSSSTGGYEQYF.

In this sample, this clone turned up many times. The CDR3 protein is CASSSPATENEQFF. The sequenced CDR3 bases are TGTGCCAGCAGCTCCCCCGCGACAGAAAATGAG. This rearrangement joins TRBV7-9 to TRBJ2-1, with TRBD1 as a possible D gene (5 bases). The read gets to within 3 residues of the CDR3 end, and the germline J gene fills in the rest. Trimming took 4 bases from V and 7 from J, leaving 14 bases between them. The CDR3 loop spans 14 amino acids. Germline lookup yields CDR1 SEHNR and CDR2 FQNEAQ (reference sequence).

This clone is medium-sized (0.01 to 0.1%) in the sample. The read finishes 3 residues shy of the CDR3 end, and the germline J gene is used to complete it. The V call is TRBV29-1, the J call TRBJ2-1; TRBD2 matches at 11 bases. The CDR3 runs 15 residues. J lost 6 bases, V lost 2 bases, and 6 bases had no gene match. Germline V gene lookup returns CDR1 SQVTM and CDR2 ANQGSEA. The CDR3 sequence: CSVEFLSGRANEQFF. Partial CDR3 DNA: TGCAGCGTTGAATTCCTTAGCGGGAGGGCCAATGAG.

Many counts were recorded for this clone. The CDR3 loop reads CASSQVAGGRRIDEQYF. The DNA read from the CDR3 is TGTGCCAGCAGCCAAGTAGCGGGAGGGCGAAGGATCGACGAG. The genes are TRBV3-1 (or the pseudogene TRBV3-2) and TRBJ2-7, with 11 bases fitting TRBD2. Sequencing ends 3 residues short of the CDR3 end; the germline J gene provides the rest. V dropped 1 base and J dropped 5; count of bases not matched to a gene: 10. This CDR3 has 17 amino acids. Germline CDR1 and CDR2: LGHDT and YNNKEL (reference sequence).